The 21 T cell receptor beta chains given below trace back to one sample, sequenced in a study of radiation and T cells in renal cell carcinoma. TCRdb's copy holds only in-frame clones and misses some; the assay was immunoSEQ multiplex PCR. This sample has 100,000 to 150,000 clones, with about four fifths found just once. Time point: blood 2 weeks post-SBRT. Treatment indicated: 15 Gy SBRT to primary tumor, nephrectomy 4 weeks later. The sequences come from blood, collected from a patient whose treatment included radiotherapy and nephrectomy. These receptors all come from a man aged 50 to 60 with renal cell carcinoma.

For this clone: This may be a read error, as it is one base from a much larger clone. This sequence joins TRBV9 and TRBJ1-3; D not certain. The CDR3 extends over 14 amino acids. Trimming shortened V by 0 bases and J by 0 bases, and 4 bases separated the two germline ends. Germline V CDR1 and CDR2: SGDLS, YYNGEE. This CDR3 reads CASSVVSSGNTIYF. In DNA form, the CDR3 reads TGTGCCAGCAGCGTAGTGAGCTCTGGAAACACCATATATTTT.

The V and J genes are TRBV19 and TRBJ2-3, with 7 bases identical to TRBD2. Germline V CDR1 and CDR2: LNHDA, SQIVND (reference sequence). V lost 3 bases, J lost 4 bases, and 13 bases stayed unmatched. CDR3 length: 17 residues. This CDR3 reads CASSIRPSGDVPDTQYF. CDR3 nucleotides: TGTGCCAGTAGTATCCGCCCTAGCGGAGATGTACCAGATACGCAGTATTTT.

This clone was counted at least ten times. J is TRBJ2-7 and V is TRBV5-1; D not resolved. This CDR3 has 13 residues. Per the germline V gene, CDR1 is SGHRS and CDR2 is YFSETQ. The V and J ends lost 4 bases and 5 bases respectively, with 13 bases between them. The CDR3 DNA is TGCGCCAGCAGCCACGAAGACGGCAACGAGCAGTACTTC. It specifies CASSHEDGNEQYF.

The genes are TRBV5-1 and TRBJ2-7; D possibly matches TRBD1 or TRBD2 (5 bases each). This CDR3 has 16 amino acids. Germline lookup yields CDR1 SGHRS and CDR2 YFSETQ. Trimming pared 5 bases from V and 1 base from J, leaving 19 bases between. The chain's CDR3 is CASSWTLAGTSYEQYF. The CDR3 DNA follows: TGCGCCAGCAGTTGGACGTTGGCCGGGACGTCCTACGAGCAGTACTTC.

For the CDR3, the DNA is TGTGCCAGCAGCTACGGGACTGCCACCTACGAGCAGTACTTC. Its translation: CASSYGTATYEQYF. V and J are TRBV7-9 and TRBJ2-7, with D possibly TRBD2 on 6 matching bases. The CDR3 totals 14 residues. CDR1 and CDR2 from the germline V gene are SEHNR and FQNEAQ (reference sequence). V lost 4 bases and J lost 2, with 12 bases in between.

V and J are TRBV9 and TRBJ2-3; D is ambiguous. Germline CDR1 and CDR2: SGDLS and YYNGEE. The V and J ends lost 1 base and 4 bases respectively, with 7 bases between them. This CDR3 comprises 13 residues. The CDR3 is CASSVKVADTQYF. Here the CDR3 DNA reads TGTGCCAGCAGCGTAAAGGTTGCAGATACGCAGTATTTT.

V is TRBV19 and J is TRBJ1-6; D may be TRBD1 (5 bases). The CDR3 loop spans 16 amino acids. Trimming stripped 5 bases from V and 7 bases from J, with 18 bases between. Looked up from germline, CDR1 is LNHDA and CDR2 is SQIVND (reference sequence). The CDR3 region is CASSPLGAGPNSPLHF. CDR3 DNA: TGTGCCAGTAGTCCTCTTGGGGCCGGCCCGAATTCACCCCTCCACTTT.

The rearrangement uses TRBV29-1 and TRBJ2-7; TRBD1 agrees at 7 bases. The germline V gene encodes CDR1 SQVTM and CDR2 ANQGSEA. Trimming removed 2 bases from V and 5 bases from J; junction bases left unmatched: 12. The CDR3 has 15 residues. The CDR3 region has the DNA TGCAGCGTTGAAAGGGGAGAGACAGGGTCCCACGAGCAGTACTTC. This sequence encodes CSVERGETGSHEQYF.

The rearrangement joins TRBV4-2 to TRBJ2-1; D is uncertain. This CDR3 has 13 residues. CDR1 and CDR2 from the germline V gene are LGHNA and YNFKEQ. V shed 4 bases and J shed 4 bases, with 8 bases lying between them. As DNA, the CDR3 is TGTGCCAGCAGCCTCGAAAATTACAATGAGCAGTTCTTC. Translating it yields CASSLENYNEQFF.

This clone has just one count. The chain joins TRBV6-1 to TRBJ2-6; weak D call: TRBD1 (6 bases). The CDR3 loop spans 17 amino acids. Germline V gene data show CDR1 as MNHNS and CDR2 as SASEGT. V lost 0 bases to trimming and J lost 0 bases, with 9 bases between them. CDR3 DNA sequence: TGTGCCAGCAGTGAAGCGACAGGACGCTCTGGGGCCAACGTCCTGACTTTC. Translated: CASSEATGRSGANVLTF.

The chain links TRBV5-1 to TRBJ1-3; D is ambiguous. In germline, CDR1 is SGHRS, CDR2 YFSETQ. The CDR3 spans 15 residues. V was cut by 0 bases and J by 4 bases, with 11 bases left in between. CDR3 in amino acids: CASSLVGQDGNTIYF. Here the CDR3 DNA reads TGCGCCAGCAGCTTGGTAGGGCAGGACGGAAACACCATATATTTT.

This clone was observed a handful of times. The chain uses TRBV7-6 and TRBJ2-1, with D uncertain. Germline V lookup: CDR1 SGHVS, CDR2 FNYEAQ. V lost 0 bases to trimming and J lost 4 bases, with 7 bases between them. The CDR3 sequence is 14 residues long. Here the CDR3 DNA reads TGTGCCAGCAGCTTAGCATCGGCATACAATGAGCAGTTCTTC. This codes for CASSLASAYNEQFF.

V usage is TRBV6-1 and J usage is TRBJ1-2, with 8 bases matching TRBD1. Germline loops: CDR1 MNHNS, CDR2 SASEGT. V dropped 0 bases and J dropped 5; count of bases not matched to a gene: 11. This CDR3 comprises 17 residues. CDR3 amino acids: CASSEAGQEALTYGYTF. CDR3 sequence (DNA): TGTGCCAGCAGTGAAGCGGGACAGGAGGCCCTAACATATGGCTACACCTTC.

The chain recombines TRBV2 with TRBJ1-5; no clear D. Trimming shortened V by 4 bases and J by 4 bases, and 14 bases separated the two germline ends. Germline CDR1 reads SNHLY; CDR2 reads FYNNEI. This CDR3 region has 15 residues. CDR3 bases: TGTGCCAGCAGTGGAAGTTGGCCGATGAATCAGCCCCAGCATTTT. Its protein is CASSGSWPMNQPQHF.

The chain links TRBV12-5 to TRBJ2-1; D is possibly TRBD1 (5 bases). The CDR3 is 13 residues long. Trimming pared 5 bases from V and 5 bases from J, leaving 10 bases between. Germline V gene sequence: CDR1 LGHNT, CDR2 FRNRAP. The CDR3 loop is CASGPDRNNEQFF. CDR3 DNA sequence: TGTGCTAGTGGTCCAGACAGAAACAATGAGCAGTTCTTC.

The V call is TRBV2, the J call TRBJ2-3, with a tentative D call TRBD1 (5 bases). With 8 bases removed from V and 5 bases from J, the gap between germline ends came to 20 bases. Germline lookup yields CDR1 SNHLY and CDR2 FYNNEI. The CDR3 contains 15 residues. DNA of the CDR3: TGTGCCAGCCGAGAAAATGTAGGGGCTCAAGATACGCAGTATTTT. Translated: CASRENVGAQDTQYF.

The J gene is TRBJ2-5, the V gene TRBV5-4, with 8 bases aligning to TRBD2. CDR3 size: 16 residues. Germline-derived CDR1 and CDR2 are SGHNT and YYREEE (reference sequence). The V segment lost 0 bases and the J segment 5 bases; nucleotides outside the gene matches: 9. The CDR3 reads CASSLGGSGNGETQYF. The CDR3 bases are TGTGCCAGCAGCTTGGGTGGTAGCGGGAATGGCGAGACCCAGTACTTC.

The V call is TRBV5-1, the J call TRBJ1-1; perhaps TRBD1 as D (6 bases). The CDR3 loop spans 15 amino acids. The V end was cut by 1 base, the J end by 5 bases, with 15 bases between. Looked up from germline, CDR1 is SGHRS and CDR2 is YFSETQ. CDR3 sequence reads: CASSLLGPGATEAFF. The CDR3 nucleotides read TGCGCCAGCAGCTTGCTCGGGCCGGGGGCTACTGAAGCTTTCTTT.

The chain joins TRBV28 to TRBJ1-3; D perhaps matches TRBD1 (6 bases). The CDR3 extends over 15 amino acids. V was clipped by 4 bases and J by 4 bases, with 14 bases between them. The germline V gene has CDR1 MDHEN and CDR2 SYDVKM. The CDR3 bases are TGTGCCAGCAGTTCGGGGGGGCAAGACGGAAACACCATATATTTT. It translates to CASSSGGQDGNTIYF.

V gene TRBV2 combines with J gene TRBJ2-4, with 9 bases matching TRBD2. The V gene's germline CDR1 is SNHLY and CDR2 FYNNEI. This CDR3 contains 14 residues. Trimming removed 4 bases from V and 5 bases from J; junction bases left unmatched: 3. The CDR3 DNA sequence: TGTGCCAGCAGTGCGAGACTAGCGGAAAACATTCAGTACTTC. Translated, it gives CASSARLAENIQYF.

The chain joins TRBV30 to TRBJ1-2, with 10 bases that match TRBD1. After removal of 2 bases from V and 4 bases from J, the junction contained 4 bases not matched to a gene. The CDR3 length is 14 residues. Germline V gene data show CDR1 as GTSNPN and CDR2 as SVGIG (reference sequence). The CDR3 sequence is CAWSLRQGAYGYTF. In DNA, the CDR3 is TGTGCCTGGAGTCTACGACAGGGGGCCTATGGCTACACCTTC.